A single T cell receptor beta chain is shown here with its context. The sample belongs to a study of blood T cell repertoires in COVID-19. Study background: PBMCs, B-cell-depleted T cells, or T cells provided the cDNA or gDNA that made up the material.

Seattle patients were enrolled while actively infected and followed longitudinally. The table came from immunoSEQ multiplex PCR; TCRdb's copy has only in-frame clones and leaves some out. The data show roughly 250,000 clones, about 90% seen once. The clonotype originates from a young woman with COVID-19, enrolled during active disease. Material for sequencing was peripheral blood.

CDR3 sequence: CASRRTGHNQPQHF. The CDR3 nucleotides are TGTGCCAGCAGGCGGACAGGGCACAATCAGCCCCAGCATTTT. J is TRBJ1-5 and V is TRBV6-5; the match to TRBD1 covers 8 bases. Per germline, CDR1 MNHEY and CDR2 SVGAGI. V lost 6 bases to trimming and J lost 3 bases; unmatched junction nucleotides: 4. This CDR3 contains 14 residues.